The source of this TCR beta chain is a study of T cell repertoires in cytomegalovirus infection. Overall study: Both a matching HLA type and CMV infection were indicated by public TCR beta signatures. Findings of the study overall: CMV-specific TCR beta clonotypes restricted by HLA-C were the ones dominating the ex vivo response. Summed public TCR beta family frequency identified CMV carriers bearing the relevant HLA.

CDR1 MNHEY and CDR2 SVGAGI come from the germline V gene. The CDR3 runs 15 residues. V lost 7 bases to trimming and J lost 3 bases; unmatched junction nucleotides: 6. TCRdb re-derived calls from the reads in MiXCR, one entry per CDR3 protein. The sample contains hundreds of thousands of distinct CDR3 sequences, around a sixth of which appear only once. To note about this clonotype: Antigen specificity is unknown.

Sequencing was done on a sample of PBMCs. The receptor was derived from a human donor in good health (CMV status not recorded). Some clones in this sample may be carry-over from other donors' samples. The chain carries TRBV6-5 and TRBJ2-1; 10 nucleotides align to TRBD2. CDR3 DNA sequence: TGTGCCAGCACCTCCAGCGGGGGGGGCTACAATGAGCAGTTCTTC. Translation gives CASTSSGGGYNEQFF.